One and the same sample provided the 25 T cell receptor beta chains below, sequenced in a study of shared clonotypes between healthy human individuals. The naive CD8 population came from CD45RO-negative cells selected for CCR7, without terminally differentiated effector memory CD45RA+ cells. Repertoires were generated with immunoSEQ multiplex PCR, while TCRdb's copy carries only in-frame clones and drops some. In the table there are about 2.1 million clones, about 93% of which are singletons. The sequenced material came from naive CD8+ T cells from PBMCs. The receptors shown here come from a man aged 18 to 30 in good health. Some clones in this sample may be carry-over from other donors' samples.

The chain employs TRBV7-8 and TRBJ2-5; TRBD1 matches 9 bases. The end of the DNA aligns better with TRBJ2-7, so the J call may be wrong. Germline V gene sequence: CDR1 SGHVS, CDR2 FQNEAQ. The CDR3 loop spans 14 amino acids. The CDR3 DNA sequence: TGTGCCAGCAGCTTATTGGGACAGGGCTACGAGCAGTACTTC. This encodes CASSLLGQGYEQYF.

The CDR3 region is CASSHSRDLYYEQYF. CDR3 bases: TGTGCCAGCAGCCATTCACGGGACCTCTACTACGAGCAGTACTTC. The V and J genes are TRBV27 and TRBJ2-7; D might be TRBD1 or TRBD2, each matching 5 bases. The CDR3 totals 15 residues. Per the germline V gene, CDR1 is MNHEY and CDR2 is SMNVEV (reference sequence). V lost 6 bases to trimming and J lost 3 bases, with 18 bases between them.

The chain employs TRBV28 and TRBJ2-7, with a tentative D call TRBD2 (6 bases). The V end was cut by 6 bases, the J end by 1 base, with 10 bases between. The CDR3 has 13 amino acids. Germline V lookup: CDR1 MDHEN, CDR2 SYDVKM. Written as DNA, the CDR3 is TGTGCCAGCAGGGAGCGGGTATCCTACGAGCAGTACTTC. Amino acid sequence: CASRERVSYEQYF.

The gene calls are TRBV4-3 and TRBJ2-7; D gene unclear. In germline, CDR1 is LGHNA, CDR2 YSLEER. V lost 0 bases and J lost 3, with 12 bases in between. The CDR3 consists of 15 residues. The CDR3 DNA follows: TGCGCCAGCAGCCAAGATAGGAGCTACTACTACGAGCAGTACTTC. This gives the protein CASSQDRSYYYEQYF.

The chain employs TRBV4-3 and TRBJ2-1, with 11 bases lining up with TRBD2. This CDR3 has 16 residues. Trimming took 5 bases from V and 4 from J; bases not matched to a gene: 7. From germline, CDR1 is LGHNA and CDR2 YSLEER. The CDR3 loop reads CASSSTGTSGYNEQFF. As DNA, the CDR3 is TGCGCCAGCAGCTCCACCGGGACTAGCGGATACAATGAGCAGTTCTTC.

This rearrangement joins TRBV9 to TRBJ2-3; D remains ambiguous. This CDR3 contains 12 residues. Germline CDR1 reads SGDLS; CDR2 reads YYNGEE. Trimming shortened V by 2 bases and J by 6 bases, and 7 bases separated the two germline ends. CDR3 residues: CASSVIRDTQYF. In DNA, the CDR3 is TGTGCCAGCAGCGTGATTCGGGATACGCAGTATTTT.

V is TRBV6-1 and J is TRBJ2-5; 9 nucleotides align to TRBD1. Near its end, the DNA agrees better with TRBJ2-7, so the J call may be wrong. Germline CDR1 MNHNS, CDR2 SASEGT. The CDR3 spans 14 residues. The CDR3 DNA reads TGTGCCAGCAGTGCTGGGACAGGGTGGGACGAGCAGTACTTC. It translates to CASSAGTGWDEQYF.

This clone appeared a single time. Additional DNA sequences in this sample encode the identical CDR3. V and J are TRBV5-4 and TRBJ2-7, with D possibly being TRBD2 (5 bases). V was trimmed by 0 bases and J by 3 bases, leaving 10 bases between them. The CDR3 spans 14 residues. The germline V gene encodes CDR1 SGHNT and CDR2 YYREEE (reference sequence). The CDR3 bases are TGTGCCAGCAGCTTGGGGCTAGCTGACTACGAGCAGTACTTC. It yields the protein CASSLGLADYEQYF. Supplemented by reference TRBV5-4 and TRBJ2-7, the full variable domain reads ETGVTQSPTHLIKTRGQQVTLRCSSQSGHNTVSWYQQALGQGPQFIFQYYREEENGRGNFPPRFSGLQFPNYSSELNVNALELDDSALYLCASSLGLADYEQYFGPGTRLTVT.

The rearrangement uses TRBV4-1 and TRBJ2-3, with D perhaps being TRBD1 or TRBD2 (5 bases each). This CDR3 is 15 amino acids long. The germline V gene has CDR1 MGHRA and CDR2 YSYEKL. Between the trimmed V and J ends, which lost 1 base and 0 bases, there was a span of 8 bases. The chain's CDR3 is CASSQAWDSTDTQYF. The CDR3 DNA reads as TGCGCCAGCAGCCAAGCATGGGACAGCACAGATACGCAGTATTTT.

About this clone: Other nucleotide sequences in the sample specify the same CDR3. V is TRBV6-1 and J is TRBJ2-7; tentative D call: TRBD1 (5 bases). Trimming removed 1 base from V and 2 bases from J, with 9 bases in between. The V gene's germline CDR1 is MNHNS and CDR2 SASEGT. The CDR3 is made up of 14 amino acids. The CDR3 is CASSEGQGTYEQYF. As DNA, the CDR3 is TGTGCCAGCAGTGAAGGGCAGGGAACCTACGAGCAGTACTTC.

The rearrangement uses TRBV5-1 and TRBJ2-7; D unclear. The CDR3 is made up of 15 amino acids. The germline V gene has CDR1 SGHRS and CDR2 YFSETQ. V lost 0 bases and J 7 bases, leaving 17 bases between the germline ends. The CDR3 nucleotides read TGCGCCAGCAGCTTGGCGGACCCAGCAGTTCGGGAGCAGTACTTC. Residues: CASSLADPAVREQYF.

The J gene is TRBJ2-7, the V gene TRBV4-1; D is perhaps TRBD2 (5 bases). Germline V gene data show CDR1 as MGHRA and CDR2 as YSYEKL. This CDR3 is built from 16 residues. V was shortened by 2 bases and J by 0 bases, with 14 bases between the two germline ends. The CDR3 DNA reads as TGCGCCAGCAGCCAATTGCCGGGAAAAAGCTCCTACGAGCAGTACTTC. It encodes CASSQLPGKSSYEQYF.

This clone is a singleton in its sample. V gene TRBV10-3 combines with J gene TRBJ1-2; D unresolved. CDR1 and CDR2 from the germline V gene are ENHRY and SYGVKD. V was shortened by 4 bases and J by 5 bases, with 14 bases between the two germline ends. This CDR3 is 14 amino acids long. The CDR3 sequence is CAISVARSSYGYTF. CDR3 nucleotides: TGTGCCATCAGTGTGGCGCGCAGCTCGTATGGCTACACCTTC.

CDR3 coding DNA: TGTGCCAGCAGCCTCGGGGTGTACCAAGAGACCCAGTACTTC. Its protein product is CASSLGVYQETQYF. The chain employs TRBV27 and TRBJ2-5; D might be TRBD2 (5 bases). This CDR3 is built from 14 residues. Germline V gene lookup returns CDR1 MNHEY and CDR2 SMNVEV (reference sequence). V was clipped by 6 bases and J by 0 bases, with 11 bases between them.

A note on this clone: This specimen includes other DNA sequences encoding the same CDR3. The J gene is TRBJ2-7, the V gene TRBV27; tentatively, D is TRBD1 or TRBD2 (5 bases each). Trimming took off 5 bases at V and 4 bases at J, with 9 bases between the two ends. The CDR3 covers 12 residues. Germline-derived CDR1 and CDR2 are MNHEY and SMNVEV (reference sequence). CDR3 nucleotide sequence: TGTGCCAGCAGTCCGGGGCTTTACGAGCAGTACTTC. It yields the protein CASSPGLYEQYF.

The V and J genes are TRBV9 and TRBJ1-2, with 7 bases lining up with TRBD1. The CDR3 has 16 residues. Germline V lookup: CDR1 SGDLS, CDR2 YYNGEE. J was trimmed by 4 bases and V by 4 bases; bases with no gene match: 13. The CDR3 loop is CASSLGAGGFFYGYTF. In DNA form, the CDR3 reads TGTGCCAGCAGCCTAGGTGCAGGGGGTTTCTTCTATGGCTACACCTTC.

This chain links TRBV7-2 with TRBJ2-3, with D maybe TRBD2 (6 bases). V lost 7 bases and J 6 bases, leaving 20 bases between the germline ends. CDR1 is SGHTA and CDR2 is FQGNSA in the germline V gene. This CDR3 is built from 15 residues. In DNA, the CDR3 is TGTGCCAGCACCATCGGGACTGGCCGAACGGATACGCAGTATTTT. As protein: CASTIGTGRTDTQYF.

This sequence joins TRBV29-1 and TRBJ1-2, with a possible D match to TRBD1 (5 bases). Per germline, CDR1 SQVTM and CDR2 ANQGSEA. Trimming shortened V by 4 bases and J by 4 bases, and 10 bases separated the two germline ends. This CDR3 is built from 12 residues. The CDR3 loop reads CSVVGQGYGYTF. In DNA form, the CDR3 reads TGCAGCGTTGTGGGGCAGGGCTATGGCTACACCTTC.

This chain links TRBV7-2 with TRBJ1-2, with D tentatively TRBD1 (6 bases). The germline V gene has CDR1 SGHTA and CDR2 FQGNSA. The V and J ends lost 5 bases and 4 bases respectively, with 17 bases between them. This CDR3 has 15 amino acids. The CDR3 DNA follows: TGTGCCAGCAGCCCTCTCCGTACAGGGTTCTATGGCTACACCTTC. This sequence encodes CASSPLRTGFYGYTF. The full variable domain, in which reference TRBV7-2 and TRBJ1-2 provide the parts outside the CDR3, is GAGVSQSPSNKVTEKGKDVELRCDPISGHTALYWYRQSLGQGLEFLIYFQGNSAPDKSGLPSDRFSAERTGGSVSTLTIQRTQQEDSAVYLCASSPLRTGFYGYTFGSGTRLTVV.

The chain's CDR3 is CASSGLLGETQYF. As DNA, the CDR3 is TGTGCCAGCAGCGGGCTATTGGGGGAGACCCAGTACTTC. The rearrangement uses TRBV28 and TRBJ2-5; D remains unclear. This CDR3 spans 13 amino acids. Trimming cost V 6 bases and J 5 bases, with 13 bases left between them. Germline V gene sequence: CDR1 MDHEN, CDR2 SYDVKM. Together with reference TRBV28 and TRBJ2-5, the CDR3 gives the full variable domain: DVKVTQSSRYLVKRTGEKVFLECVQDMDHENMFWYRQDPGLGLRLIYFSYDVKMKEKGDIPEGYSVSREKKERFSLILESASTNQTSMYLCASSGLLGETQYFGPGTRLLVL.

The chain is built from TRBV6-4 and TRBJ2-1, with 13 nucleotides matching TRBD2. J lost 9 bases, V lost 4 bases, and 3 bases had no gene match. The CDR3 sequence is 14 residues long. From germline, CDR1 is MRHNA and CDR2 SNTAGT. CDR3 sequence reads: CASSGLAGGGEQFF. As DNA, the CDR3 is TGTGCCAGCAGTGGACTAGCGGGAGGCGGTGAGCAGTTCTTC.

The chain joins TRBV27 to TRBJ1-1; D unclear. The CDR3 has 13 amino acids. Germline assignment: CDR1 MNHEY and CDR2 SMNVEV (reference sequence). V was trimmed by 4 bases and J by 4 bases, leaving 10 bases between them. The CDR3 bases are TGTGCCAGCAGTTCCCCTTGGACCACTGAAGCTTTCTTT. Translated: CASSSPWTTEAFF.

The V and J genes are TRBV27 and TRBJ2-3; perhaps TRBD2 as D (6 bases). This CDR3 has 15 residues. Germline V lookup: CDR1 MNHEY, CDR2 SMNVEV (reference sequence). Trimming shortened V by 1 base and J by 5 bases, and 13 bases separated the two germline ends. The CDR3 reads CASSLWGTVGDTQYF. The CDR3 region has the DNA TGTGCCAGCAGTTTATGGGGGACTGTTGGAGATACGCAGTATTTT.

This chain uses TRBV27 with TRBJ2-1, with 10 positions matching TRBD2. CDR3 size: 15 residues. The germline gives CDR1 MNHEY, CDR2 SMNVEV (reference sequence). J lost 7 bases, V lost 5 bases, and 8 bases had no gene match. The CDR3 bases are TGTGCCAGCAGTACCCTAGCGGGAGTGGGGAATGAGCAGTTCTTC. This encodes CASSTLAGVGNEQFF.

This chain joins TRBV7-6 and TRBJ2-7; 7 bases align to TRBD1. CDR1 is SGHVS and CDR2 is FNYEAQ in the germline V gene. This CDR3 contains 16 residues. V was pared by 4 bases and J by 0 bases, with 9 bases of the junction left unmatched. This CDR3 reads CASSYGPGQNSYEQYF. The DNA for the CDR3 is TGTGCCAGCAGCTACGGCCCGGGACAGAACTCCTACGAGCAGTACTTC.